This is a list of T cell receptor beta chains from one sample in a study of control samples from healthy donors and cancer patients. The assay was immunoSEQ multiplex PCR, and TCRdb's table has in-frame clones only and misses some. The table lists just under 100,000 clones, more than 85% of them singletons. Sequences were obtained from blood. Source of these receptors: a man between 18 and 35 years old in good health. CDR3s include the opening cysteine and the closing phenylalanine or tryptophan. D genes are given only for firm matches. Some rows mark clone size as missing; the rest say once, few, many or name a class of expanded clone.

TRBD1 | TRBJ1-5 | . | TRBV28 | TGTGCCAGCACCGAGGGGGCGTATCAGCCCCAGCATTTT | CASTEGAYQPQHF
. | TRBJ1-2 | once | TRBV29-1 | TGCAGCGTTGATGGAACTAACTATGGCTACACCTTC | CSVDGTNYGYTF
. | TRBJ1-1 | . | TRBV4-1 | TGCGCCAGCAGCCAAGTAGTAACAGAGAACACTGAAGCTTTCTTT | CASSQVVTENTEAFF
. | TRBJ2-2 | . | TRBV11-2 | TGTGCCAGCAGCTTTCGGGGAGAGAACACCGGGGAGCTGTTTTTT | CASSFRGENTGELFF
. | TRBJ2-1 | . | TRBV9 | TGTGCCAGCAGCGTAAACCTCCGGGATCCCTCCTACAATGAGCAGTTCTTC | CASSVNLRDPSYNEQFF
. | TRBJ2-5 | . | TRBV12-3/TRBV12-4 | TGTGCCAGCAGCCAACAAGAGACCCAGTACTTC | CASSQQETQYF
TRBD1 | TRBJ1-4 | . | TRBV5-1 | TGCGCCAGCAGCTTGGGGGACAGTGAAAAACTGTTTTTT | CASSLGDSEKLFF
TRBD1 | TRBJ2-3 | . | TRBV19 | TGTGCCAGTAGTATTTGGACAGGGGGAATAACAGATACGCAGTATTTT | CASSIWTGGITDTQYF
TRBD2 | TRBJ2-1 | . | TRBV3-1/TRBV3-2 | TGTGCCAGCAGCCAAGGGACTAGCGGGGTCGAGCAGTTCTTC | CASSQGTSGVEQFF
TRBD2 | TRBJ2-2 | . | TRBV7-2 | TGTGCCAGCAGTCCGACTAGCGGGAGCTTGAACACCGGGGAGCTGTTTTTT | CASSPTSGSLNTGELFF
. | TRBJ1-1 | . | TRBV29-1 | TGCAGCGTGTGGGGCACTGAAGCTTTCTTT | CSVWGTEAFF
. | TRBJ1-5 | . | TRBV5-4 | TGTGCCAGCAGCCCCACTCCGACGGCGTCCAATCAGCCCCAGCATTTT | CASSPTPTASNQPQHF
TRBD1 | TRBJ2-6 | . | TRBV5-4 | TGTGCCAGCAACGACAGGGCTGGGGCCAACGTCCTGACTTTC | CASNDRAGANVLTF
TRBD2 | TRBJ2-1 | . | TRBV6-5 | TGTGCCAGCAGTACACGCGGGGGAAGGTACAATGAGCAGTTCTTC | CASSTRGGRYNEQFF
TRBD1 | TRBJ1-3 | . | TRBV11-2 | TGTGCCAGCAGCTTTAATCTACGGGACAGGAGAAACACCATATATTTT | CASSFNLRDRRNTIYF
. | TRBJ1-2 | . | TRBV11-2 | TGTGCCAGCAGCTTAGTCGGGGGTTCTAACTATGGCTACACCTTC | CASSLVGGSNYGYTF
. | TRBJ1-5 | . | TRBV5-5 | TGTGCCAGCAGCAAACTAACTCGGGTTTATAGCAATCAGCCCCAGCATTTT | CASSKLTRVYSNQPQHF
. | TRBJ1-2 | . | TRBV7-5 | TGTGTCAGAAGCTTACGCCGGGATCGAAACTATGGCTACACCTTC | CVRSLRRDRNYGYTF
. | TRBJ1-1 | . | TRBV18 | TGTGCCAGCTCACCTAGTAGAAAGGGGTGGACTGAAGCTTTCTTT | CASSPSRKGWTEAFF
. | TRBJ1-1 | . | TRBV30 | TGTGCCTGGAGTGTGATACCTGGCACTGAAGCTTTCTTT | CAWSVIPGTEAFF
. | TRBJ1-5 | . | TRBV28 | TGTGCCAGCAGTTTGTGGGGGAAGCCCCAGCATTTT | CASSLWGKPQHF
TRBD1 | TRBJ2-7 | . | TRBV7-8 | TGTGCCAGCAGCTTAGCGCCACAGGGGGCCTACGAGCAGTACTTC | CASSLAPQGAYEQYF
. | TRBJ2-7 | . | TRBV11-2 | TGTGCCAGCAGCTCCTCAGGGTTCTACGAGCAGTACTTC | CASSSSGFYEQYF
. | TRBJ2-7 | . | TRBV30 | TGTGCCTGGAGTGTAGGTGGGAGTCATCCCTACGAGCAGTACTTC | CAWSVGGSHPYEQYF
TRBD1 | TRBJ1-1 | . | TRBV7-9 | TGTGCCAGCAGCTCGGGACAGGGGACGGGTGGCGGCACTGAAGCTTTCTTT | CASSSGQGTGGGTEAFF
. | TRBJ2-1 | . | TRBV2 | TGTGCCAGCAGTGAACGGGTCAGTCTCCCCTACAATGAGCAGTTCTTC | CASSERVSLPYNEQFF
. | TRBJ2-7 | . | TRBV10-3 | TGTGCCATCAGTGAGTCTTTAGGCTCCTACGAGCAGTACTTC | CAISESLGSYEQYF
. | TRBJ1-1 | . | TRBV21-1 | TGTGCCAGCCCCCGACCTGACCGGAAGAACACTGAAGCTTTCTTT | CASPRPDRKNTEAFF
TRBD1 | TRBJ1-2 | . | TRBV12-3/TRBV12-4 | TGTGCCAGCAGTCCACGGACAGGGGGCGGCTACACCTTC | CASSPRTGGGYTF
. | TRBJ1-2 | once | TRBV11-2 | TGTGCCAGCAGCTTAGACCGAACAGGGTACTATGGCTACACCTTC | CASSLDRTGYYGYTF
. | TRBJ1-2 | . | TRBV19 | TGTGCCAGTAGCCGAGGGCTAAACTATGGCTACACCTTC | CASSRGLNYGYTF